These 2 T cell receptor beta chains were all obtained from the same sample, sequenced in a study of blood T cell repertoires in COVID-19. Measured with immunoSEQ multiplex PCR; TCRdb has only the in-frame clones, and not every one. Counted here are some 130,000 clones, under 80% occurring once; the ten biggest clones make up around 13%. Sequencing input: peripheral blood. The receptors were sampled from an elderly man with acute or convalescent COVID-19.

There are a few counts of this clone. The chain combines TRBV7-2 with TRBJ1-5, with D uncertain. Germline V gives CDR1 SGHTA, CDR2 FQGNSA. CDR3 size: 15 residues. Trimming stripped 3 bases from V and 0 bases from J, with 9 bases between. CDR3 bases: TGTGCCAGCAGCTTGTTAGTAGATAGCAATCAGCCCCAGCATTTT. It specifies CASSLLVDSNQPQHF.

This clone was seen only once. The chain links TRBV28 to TRBJ1-2; D gene unclear. The CDR3 loop spans 14 amino acids. V was trimmed by 5 bases and J by 8 bases, leaving 18 bases between them. Germline V gene data show CDR1 as MDHEN and CDR2 as SYDVKM. This CDR3 is CASSPPREVRGYTF. The CDR3 region has the DNA TGTGCCAGCAGTCCCCCCCGGGAGGTAAGGGGCTACACCTTC.